This entry concerns a single T cell receptor (beta chain). Original handling: Reference gene primers were amplified, and this amplification served to estimate nucleated cell counts. Clones were read by immunoSEQ multiplex PCR, and TCRdb kept only the in-frame ones, dropping some. V, J and clone size were drawn from that table, and D and trimming were deduced from the DNA. The sample consists of more than 250,000 clones, almost 90% of them appearing once. The CDR3 contains 17 residues. CDR1 LNHDA and CDR2 SQIVND come from the germline V gene (reference sequence). V gave up 6 bases and J gave up 5 bases; unmatched junction bases: 15. This sample is drawn from a study of blood T cell repertoires in COVID-19. Study at large: PBMCs, B-cell-depleted T cells, or T cells were the source of the cDNA or gDNA that made up the material.

The source of this sequence is a woman under 30 with acute COVID-19. J is TRBJ2-5 and V is TRBV19, with 10 bases that match TRBD2. Source material: PBMCs or T cells enriched from blood (not recorded which). The CDR3: CASSEWSSGRDGETQYF. CDR3 bases: TGTGCCAGTAGCGAGTGGTCTAGCGGGAGAGATGGGGAGACCCAGTACTTC.